The 31 T cell receptor beta chains reported below all come from one sample, sequenced in a study of cytomegalovirus exposure and HLA in healthy donors. PCR primers comprised 60 Vbeta and 13 Jbeta primers. The assay was immunoSEQ multiplex PCR, and TCRdb's table has in-frame clones only and misses some. The sample has some 180,000 clones; about four fifths are singletons. What was sequenced was PBMCs. These receptors all stem from a male donor in good health and CMV-seronegative.

This chain uses TRBV28 with TRBJ1-5, with D perhaps TRBD1 (5 bases). The germline V gene has CDR1 MDHEN and CDR2 SYDVKM. CDR3 size: 17 residues. V was cut by 4 bases and J by 5 bases, with 21 bases left in between. The CDR3 loop is CASSSRPGLRPDQPQHF. For the CDR3, the DNA is TGTGCCAGCAGTTCGAGGCCGGGACTCAGACCCGATCAGCCCCAGCATTTT.

This clone was counted a few times. V is TRBV9 and J is TRBJ1-4, with TRBD1 matching over 7 bases. CDR1 SGDLS and CDR2 YYNGEE come from the germline V gene. J gave up 8 bases and V 4 bases, and 11 bases lay outside the gene matches. The CDR3 runs to 15 residues. This CDR3 is CASSYTGEVGEKLFF. As DNA, the CDR3 is TGTGCCAGCAGCTATACAGGGGAGGTAGGCGAAAAACTGTTTTTT.

This clone was seen more than once but under ten times. This chain joins TRBV27 and TRBJ2-3, with TRBD2 identical over 16 bases. This CDR3 has 18 residues. Germline trimming cut 4 bases from V and 4 bases from J; bases unmatched to any gene: 8. Germline CDR1 MNHEY, CDR2 SMNVEV (reference sequence). The CDR3, as DNA: TGTGCCAGCAGTTCACCGGGACTAGCGGGAGGGCCAGCAGATACGCAGTATTTT. This codes for CASSSPGLAGGPADTQYF.

V usage is TRBV5-4 and J usage is TRBJ2-5, with 12 bases matching TRBD2. J gave up 0 bases and V 3 bases, and 3 bases lay outside the gene matches. The CDR3 extends over 16 amino acids. Germline V lookup: CDR1 SGHNT, CDR2 YYREEE (reference sequence). The CDR3 region has the DNA TGTGCCAGCAGCTCCGGACTAGCGGGACACCAAGAGACCCAGTACTTC. Residues: CASSSGLAGHQETQYF.

The chain uses TRBV6-1 and TRBJ1-5; TRBD1 matches at 7 bases. The J segment lost 9 bases and the V segment lost 8 bases, leaving 16 bases of the junction unmatched. The V gene's germline CDR1 is MNHNS and CDR2 SASEGT. The CDR3 runs to 15 residues. The CDR3 region has the DNA TGTGCCAGCTTCCCTGGCGGGACAGTGTCAGGGCCCCAGCATTTT. Protein sequence: CASFPGGTVSGPQHF.

This chain connects TRBV4-2 to TRBJ2-7; TRBD1 agrees at 9 bases. Germline V gene sequence: CDR1 LGHNA, CDR2 YNFKEQ. This CDR3 is 15 amino acids long. V lost 4 bases and J lost 2; bases outside the gene matches: 6. The CDR3 sequence is CASSPGQGLTYEQYF. The CDR3 bases are TGTGCCAGCAGCCCCGGACAGGGGCTTACCTACGAGCAGTACTTC.

Of note for this clone: The sample has other DNA sequences that encode this CDR3 too. The CDR3 here is CAWSVGGSSYEQYF. Written as DNA, the CDR3 is TGTGCCTGGAGTGTAGGGGGCTCCTCCTACGAGCAGTACTTC. This chain connects TRBV30 to TRBJ2-7, with TRBD1 matching over 7 bases. With V trimmed by 0 bases and J by 0 bases, 2 bases remained unmatched. Germline CDR1 and CDR2: GTSNPN and SVGIG (reference sequence). The CDR3 is made up of 14 amino acids.

Comments on this clone: Sequence at one end of the junction differs from germline and may be a read error. This sample includes further DNA sequences coding for the same CDR3. This chain connects TRBV5-1 to TRBJ2-7, with TRBD2 identical over 7 bases. Germline lookup yields CDR1 SGHRS and CDR2 YFSETQ. This CDR3 has 14 residues. CDR3 sequence (DNA): TGCGCCAGCAAGGTAGTAACGGGAGGAGTCGAGCAGTACTTT. This translates into CASKVVTGGVEQYF.

CDR3 sequence (DNA): TGTGCCAGCCAACAGGGGGCGGGCAACTATGGCTACACCTTC. This sequence encodes CASQQGAGNYGYTF. The rearrangement joins TRBV2 to TRBJ1-2, with 9 bases fitting TRBD1. J was trimmed by 2 bases and V by 8 bases; bases with no gene match: 6. This CDR3 is 14 amino acids long. In germline, CDR1 is SNHLY, CDR2 FYNNEI.

This sequence joins TRBV6-6 and TRBJ1-2; D uncertain. The V and J ends lost 7 bases and 5 bases respectively, with 20 bases between them. This CDR3 is 15 amino acids long. The germline V gene has CDR1 MNHNY and CDR2 SVGAGI (reference sequence). In DNA, the CDR3 is TGTGCCAGCACCCCTAGCCGGGGTAATCGGTATGGCTACACCTTC. This codes for CASTPSRGNRYGYTF.

This chain uses TRBV10-3 with TRBJ2-3; 9 nucleotides match TRBD2. J gave up 11 bases and V 10 bases, and 19 bases lay outside the gene matches. The CDR3 loop spans 15 amino acids. Germline V gene data show CDR1 as ENHRY and CDR2 as SYGVKD. The CDR3 is CATREGGRAANGQYF. The CDR3 DNA sequence: TGTGCCACCAGGGAGGGCGGGAGGGCCGCGAATGGGCAGTATTTT.

This chain joins TRBV28 and TRBJ1-5; 8 bases line up with TRBD1. The CDR3 is made up of 16 amino acids. V trimming: 5 bases; J trimming: 4 bases; junction bases outside the gene matches: 10. Germline V gives CDR1 MDHEN, CDR2 SYDVKM. Here the CDR3 reads CASSRDRLPANQPQHF. As DNA, the CDR3 is TGTGCCAGCAGTCGGGACAGGTTACCAGCAAATCAGCCCCAGCATTTT.

This clone was recorded only once. J is TRBJ1-2 and V is TRBV15; 7 bases fit TRBD1. The CDR3 covers 16 residues. Germline assignment: CDR1 LNHNV and CDR2 YYDKDF (reference sequence). The ends lost 4 bases at V and 4 bases at J; junction bases unmatched: 12. The CDR3 here is CATSISRTGLGYGYTF. As DNA, the CDR3 is TGTGCCACCAGCATCTCCCGGACAGGCCTAGGCTATGGCTACACCTTC.

DNA of the CDR3: TGTGCCAGCAGCCCACAGGGAGATAACTATGGCTACACCTTC. This encodes CASSPQGDNYGYTF. This chain joins TRBV7-9 and TRBJ1-2; D is perhaps TRBD1 (6 bases). This CDR3 has 14 residues. CDR1 is SEHNR, CDR2 FQNEAQ, per germline (reference sequence). Trimming pared 5 bases from V and 1 base from J, leaving 11 bases between. The full variable domain, with the rest looked up from reference TRBV7-9 and TRBJ1-2, is DTGVSQNPRHKITKRGQNVTFRCDPISEHNRLYWYRQTLGQGPEFLTYFQNEAQLEKSRLLSDRFSAERPKGSFSTLEIQRTEQGDSAMYLCASSPQGDNYGYTFGSGTRLTVV.

This clone was seen more than once but under ten times. The chain has TRBV30 and TRBJ1-2, with 7 bases identical to TRBD1. In germline, CDR1 is GTSNPN, CDR2 SVGIG (reference sequence). V shed 8 bases, J shed 8 bases, and the junction held 8 bases outside the gene matches. The CDR3 loop spans 11 amino acids. CDR3 in DNA: TGTGCCAAGACAGGGTTCAGCGGCTACACCTTC. Residues: CAKTGFSGYTF.

CDR3 coding DNA: TGTGCCAGTCACAGGGGGCGCAGGACCGGGGAGCTGTTTTTT. Encoded protein: CASHRGRRTGELFF. The chain is built from TRBV19 and TRBJ2-2; TRBD1 matches 9 bases. This CDR3 region has 14 residues. In germline, CDR1 is LNHDA, CDR2 SQIVND (reference sequence). Trimming at V came to 8 bases and at J to 5 bases, leaving 6 bases not matched to a gene.

V is TRBV11-3 and J is TRBJ2-7, with 10 bases aligning to TRBD1. The V gene's germline CDR1 is SGHNT and CDR2 YENEEA. Trimming removed 4 bases from V and 2 bases from J; junction bases left unmatched: 8. This CDR3 has 16 residues. The CDR3 nucleotides read TGTGCCAGCAGCTCCTCCGGGACAGGGGTGCCCTACGAGCAGTACTTC. It codes for CASSSSGTGVPYEQYF. The full variable domain, its missing parts supplied by reference TRBV11-3 and TRBJ2-7, is EAGVVQSPRYKIIEKKQPVAFWCNPISGHNTLYWYLQNLGQGPELLIRYENEEAVDDSQLPKDRFSAERLKGVDSTLKIQPAELGDSAVYLCASSSSGTGVPYEQYFGPGTRLTVT.

This chain connects TRBV19 to TRBJ1-2; tentatively, D is TRBD1 (6 bases). V dropped 8 bases and J dropped 8 bases, with 15 bases sitting between them. Germline V CDR1 and CDR2: LNHDA, SQIVND (reference sequence). The CDR3 loop spans 12 amino acids. In nucleotides, the CDR3 is TGTGCCAGTGCCTACCAAGGGGGAGGCTACACCTTC. Translation: CASAYQGGGYTF.

V is TRBV7-6 and J is TRBJ1-2; 9 nucleotides match TRBD1. The CDR3 covers 16 residues. Germline V lookup: CDR1 SGHVS, CDR2 FNYEAQ. Trimming took 0 bases from V and 2 from J; bases not matched to a gene: 4. CDR3 coding DNA: TGTGCCAGCAGCTTAGCGGGACAGGGAACAAACTATGGCTACACCTTC. It specifies CASSLAGQGTNYGYTF.

This clone was seen a few times. CDR3 in DNA: TGTGCCAGCAGCTTAAAGTTATGGCAGGGGGCGGCCTACGAGCAGTACTTC. Translation gives CASSLKLWQGAAYEQYF. The chain employs TRBV11-2 and TRBJ2-7; 8 positions match TRBD1. The junction had 11 bases not matched to a gene; V was cut back by 2 bases and J by 2 bases. The germline gives CDR1 SGHAT, CDR2 FQNNGV. The CDR3 consists of 17 residues. The variable domain in full, with the rest retrieved from reference TRBV11-2 and TRBJ2-7, is EAGVAQSPRYKIIEKRQSVAFWCNPISGHATLYWYQQILGQGPKLLIQFQNNGVVDDSQLPKDRFSAERLKGVDSTLKIQPAKLEDSAVYLCASSLKLWQGAAYEQYFGPGTRLTVT.

The chain combines TRBV6-5 with TRBJ1-2; D not resolved. V was trimmed by 5 bases and J by 0 bases, leaving 4 bases between them. Germline V lookup: CDR1 MNHEY, CDR2 SVGAGI. The CDR3 spans 12 residues. The CDR3, as DNA: TGTGCCAGCAGTGGAGCTAACTATGGCTACACCTTC. It is translated as CASSGANYGYTF.

This chain links TRBV5-4 with TRBJ2-1; 7 nucleotides match TRBD1. Germline V gives CDR1 SGHNT, CDR2 YYREEE (reference sequence). Trimming at V came to 4 bases and at J to 7 bases, leaving 5 bases not matched to a gene. The CDR3 totals 13 residues. CDR3: CASSPIRGNEQFF. DNA for the CDR3: TGTGCCAGCAGCCCGATCAGGGGGAATGAGCAGTTCTTC.

The rearrangement uses TRBV7-2 and TRBJ1-1; D ambiguous. Germline values: CDR1 SGHTA, CDR2 FQGNSA. V was pared by 5 bases and J by 6 bases, with 16 bases between. This CDR3 comprises 14 residues. CDR3: CASSPQPTAAEAFF. DNA for the CDR3: TGTGCCAGCAGCCCGCAGCCGACGGCGGCTGAAGCTTTCTTT.

This chain uses TRBV12-5 with TRBJ2-4; D might be TRBD1 (6 bases). The V gene lost 3 bases and the J gene lost 4 bases, with 10 bases spanning the gap. The length of the CDR3 is 14 residues. Germline V CDR1 and CDR2: LGHNT, FRNRAP. CDR3 DNA: TGTGCTAGTGGTTTCGGAGGACAGAAAAACATTCAGTACTTC. Protein product: CASGFGGQKNIQYF.

The rearrangement uses TRBV28 and TRBJ1-4, with D tentatively TRBD1 (5 bases). The CDR3 spans 14 residues. V dropped 7 bases and J dropped 11 bases, with 20 bases sitting between them. In germline, CDR1 is MDHEN, CDR2 SYDVKM. In nucleotides, the CDR3 is TGTGCCAGCACCGCCGACAGCTTAGGTGTTAAACTGTTTTTT. Translating gives CASTADSLGVKLFF.

The V and J genes are TRBV28 and TRBJ1-5; D gene uncertain. Germline V gene data show CDR1 as MDHEN and CDR2 as SYDVKM. V lost 7 bases to trimming and J lost 4 bases, with 14 bases between them. This CDR3 comprises 14 residues. CDR3 residues: CASKGGTGNQPQHF. CDR3 DNA: TGTGCCAGCAAGGGAGGAACGGGTAATCAGCCCCAGCATTTT.

V usage is TRBV28 and J usage is TRBJ1-1; tentatively, D is TRBD1 (6 bases). This CDR3 comprises 15 residues. V dropped 5 bases and J dropped 3 bases, with 16 bases sitting between them. In germline, CDR1 is MDHEN, CDR2 SYDVKM. CDR3 loop: CASSPETDSHTEAFF. In DNA, the CDR3 is TGTGCCAGCAGTCCCGAAACGGACAGCCACACTGAAGCTTTCTTT.

The chain is built from TRBV6-5 and TRBJ2-1; 9 bases are shared with TRBD2. The length of the CDR3 is 15 residues. With 8 bases clipped from V and 9 bases from J, the junction kept 14 bases outside the gene matches. In germline, CDR1 is MNHEY, CDR2 SVGAGI. The DNA for the CDR3 is TGTGCCAGCGGCCAGCGGGGGGCCCACCCCGGTGAGCAGTTCTTC. Protein sequence: CASGQRGAHPGEQFF.

The V gene is TRBV25-1, the J gene TRBJ2-1; 7 nucleotides align to TRBD2. V gave up 1 base and J gave up 5 bases; unmatched junction bases: 5. CDR3 length: 15 residues. Germline CDR1 reads MGHDK; CDR2 reads SYGVNS. The CDR3 DNA reads TGTGCCAGCAGTGAATGGGACTACCCTCACAATGAGCAGTTCTTC. It codes for CASSEWDYPHNEQFF. Using reference TRBV25-1 and TRBJ2-1 for the parts outside the CDR3, the full variable domain is EADIYQTPRYLVIGTGKKITLECSQTMGHDKMYWYQQDPGMELHLIHYSYGVNSTEKGDLSSESTVSRIRTEHFPLTLESARPSHTSQYLCASSEWDYPHNEQFFGPGTRLTVL.

This sequence joins TRBV6-5 and TRBJ1-2; D is undetermined. The V gene lost 7 bases and the J gene lost 2 bases, with 14 bases spanning the gap. The CDR3 totals 14 residues. Germline CDR1 reads MNHEY; CDR2 reads SVGAGI. The CDR3 here is CASTQLAANYGYTF. CDR3 coding DNA: TGTGCCAGCACTCAATTAGCGGCCAACTATGGCTACACCTTC.

This chain connects TRBV11-2 to TRBJ1-1, with D perhaps TRBD1 (6 bases). Looked up from germline, CDR1 is SGHAT and CDR2 is FQNNGV. V was cut by 2 bases and J by 7 bases, with 20 bases left in between. The CDR3 covers 16 residues. The CDR3 loop reads CASSLTGGAGRGEAFF. CDR3 sequence (DNA): TGTGCCAGCAGCTTAACGGGGGGCGCGGGTCGAGGTGAAGCTTTCTTT.